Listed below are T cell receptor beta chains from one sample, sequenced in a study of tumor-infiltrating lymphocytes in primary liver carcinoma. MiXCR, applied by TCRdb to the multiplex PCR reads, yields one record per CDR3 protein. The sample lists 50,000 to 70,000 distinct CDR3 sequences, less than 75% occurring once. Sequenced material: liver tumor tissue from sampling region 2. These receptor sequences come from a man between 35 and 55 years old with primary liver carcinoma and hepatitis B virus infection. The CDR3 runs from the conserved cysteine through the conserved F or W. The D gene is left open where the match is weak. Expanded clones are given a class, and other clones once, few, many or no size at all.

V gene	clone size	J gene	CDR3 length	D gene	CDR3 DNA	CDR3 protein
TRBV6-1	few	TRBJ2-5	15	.	TGTGCCAGCAGAGAGGCCGGGGTTCTATGGGAGACCCAATACTTC	CASREAGVLWETQYF
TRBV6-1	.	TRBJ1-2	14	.	TGTGGCAGCAGTGAATTGGGGCAGGGAGGTCGCGAGACCTTC	CGSSELGQGGRETF
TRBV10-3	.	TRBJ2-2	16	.	TGTGCCATCATGGCGACAGAAGGTGGGAACACCGGGGGGCTGTTTTTT	CAIMATEGGNTGGLFF
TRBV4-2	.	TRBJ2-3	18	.	TGTGTCAACAGCCAAGCGGCGCTTCTAGCTGGAGCGACAGATACGCAGTATTTT	CVNSQAALLAGATDTQYF
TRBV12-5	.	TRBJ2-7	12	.	TGTGCTAGTGGTTTCGTGCGATACGAGCAGTACTTC	CASGFVRYEQYF
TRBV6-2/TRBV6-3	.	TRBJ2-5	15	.	TGTCCCAGCACCCAAACACAGGGCGGCCAAGAGACCCAGTACTTC	CPSTQTQGGQETQYF
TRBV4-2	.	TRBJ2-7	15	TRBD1	TGTGCCAGCGACCAAGATCGGACAGGGCCGTACGAGCAGTACTTC	CASDQDRTGPYEQYF
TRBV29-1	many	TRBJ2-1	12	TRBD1	TGCAGCGTTAAAATCCCGGGACAGTTGCAGTTCTTC	CSVKIPGQLQFF
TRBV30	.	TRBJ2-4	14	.	TGTGCCGCGGAGAGTTCGGTAGCCAAAAACATTCAGTACTTC	CAAESSVAKNIQYF
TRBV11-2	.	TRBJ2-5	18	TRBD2	TGTACCAGTAGCTTGGATCCGTGGTCTAGCGGGAGAGGAGAGACCCAGTACTTC	CTSSLDPWSSGRGETQYF
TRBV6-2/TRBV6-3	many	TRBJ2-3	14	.	TGTGCCAGCAGCCCGAGACTAGGGGCAGATACGCAGTATTTT	CASSPRLGADTQYF
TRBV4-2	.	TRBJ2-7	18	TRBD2	TGTGCAAGCAGTGGAAGACCGGGACTAGCGGGAGGGCCACACGAGCACTACTTC	CASSGRPGLAGGPHEHYF
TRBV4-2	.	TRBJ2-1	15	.	TGTGCCAGCAGCCAAGGGGAGACAGACTACAATGAGCAGTTCTTC	CASSQGETDYNEQFF
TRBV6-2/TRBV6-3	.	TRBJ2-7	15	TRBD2	TGTGCCAGCAGCACCCCGTCTAGCGGAGGGTACGAGCAGTACTTC	CASSTPSSGGYEQYF
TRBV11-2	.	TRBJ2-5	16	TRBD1	TGTACCAGTAGCTTAACAGCAGGGGGCTCGGGGGAGACCCAATACTTC	CTSSLTAGGSGETQYF
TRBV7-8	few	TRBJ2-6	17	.	TGTGCCAGCAGCTCTACGGTAACGCGCCCTGGGGCCAACGTCCTGACTTTC	CASSSTVTRPGANVLTF
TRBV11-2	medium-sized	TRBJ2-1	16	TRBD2	TGTGCCAGCAGCACGGCGGGACTAGCGGTATACAATGAGCAGTTCTTC	CASSTAGLAVYNEQFF
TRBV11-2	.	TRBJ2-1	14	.	TGTGCCAACAGCTTATACCGGTTAGTTAGTGAGCAGTCCTTC	CANSLYRLVSEQSF
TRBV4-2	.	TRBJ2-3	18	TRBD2	TGTGCCCGCAGCCAAGTGGCGCTTCTAGCGGGAGCGACAGATGCCCAGTATTTT	CARSQVALLAGATDAQYF
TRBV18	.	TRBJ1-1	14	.	TGTGCCAGCTCACCGCAGGGTCTGAACACTGAAGCTTTCTTT	CASSPQGLNTEAFF
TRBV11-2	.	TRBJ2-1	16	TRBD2	TGTGCCAGCAGCTTTGTGCTCCTAGCGGGAATGAATGAGCAATTCTTC	CASSFVLLAGMNEQFF
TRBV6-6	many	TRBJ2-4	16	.	TGTGCCAGCAGTTTAGGAGTAGCGGACTACAAAAACATTCAGTACTTC	CASSLGVADYKNIQYF
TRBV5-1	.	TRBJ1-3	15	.	TGCGCCAGTAACCAAAACAGGAATACTGGAAACACCATATGTTTT	CASNQNRNTGNTICF
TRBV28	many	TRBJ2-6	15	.	TGTGCCAGCAGTCCTACAGGGCCCGGGGCCAACGTCCTGACTTTC	CASSPTGPGANVLTF
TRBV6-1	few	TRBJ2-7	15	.	TGTGCCAGCAGTGAAGCGCCGGGACCAGGCTACGAGCAGTACTTC	CASSEAPGPGYEQYF
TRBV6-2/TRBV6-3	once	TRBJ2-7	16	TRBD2	TGTGCCAGCAGTCCTCAAAGCGGGAGGGCCGATTACGTGCAGTACTTC	CASSPQSGRADYVQYF
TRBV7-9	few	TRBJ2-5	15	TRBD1	TGTGCCAGCAGGGTAGGGTCGGTAGGGACAGGGACCCAGTACTTC	CASRVGSVGTGTQYF
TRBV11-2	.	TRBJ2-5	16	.	TGTGGCAGCAGCCAAACTCCTGGTCAGGGGAAAGAGACCCAGTACTTC	CGSSQTPGQGKETQYF
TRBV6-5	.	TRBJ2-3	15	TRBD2	TGTGCCAGCAGATTAGCGGGAGTCCCAACAGATACGCAGTATTTT	CASRLAGVPTDTQYF
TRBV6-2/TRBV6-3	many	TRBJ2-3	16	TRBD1	TGTGCCGGCAGTAACGGCAGGGGGCTTCACCTAGATACGCAGTATTTT	CAGSNGRGLHLDTQYF
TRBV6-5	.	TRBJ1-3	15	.	TGTGCCACCAGTTACTCTAGAGGATCGGGAAACACCATATATTTT	CATSYSRGSGNTIYF
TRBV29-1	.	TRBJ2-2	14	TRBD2	TGCAGCGTTACACTAGCGGCTAACACCAGTGAGCTGTTTTTT	CSVTLAANTSELFF
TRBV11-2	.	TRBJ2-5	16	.	TGTGCCAGCAGCCAAGCTCTTGGCGGAGGGAAAGAGGCCCAGTACTTC	CASSQALGGGKEAQYF
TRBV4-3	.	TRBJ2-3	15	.	TGCGCCAGCAGCCAAGATCTGGGAGTGGGAGATACGCAGTATTTT	CASSQDLGVGDTQYF
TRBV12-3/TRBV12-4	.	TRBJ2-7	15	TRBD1	TGTGCCAACAGCCGCACAGGGACAGGGACCTACGAGCAGTACTTC	CANSRTGTGTYEQYF
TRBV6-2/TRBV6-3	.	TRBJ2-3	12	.	TGTGCCAGCAGGCCCTATGCGGATACGCAGTATTTT	CASRPYADTQYF
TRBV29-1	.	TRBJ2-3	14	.	TGCAGCGTTTCCTGGACAGAGGCGTCAGATACGCAGTATTTT	CSVSWTEASDTQYF
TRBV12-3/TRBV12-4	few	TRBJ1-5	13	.	TGTGCCAGCAGTGGGCCGGGGTTTCAGCCCCAGCATTTT	CASSGPGFQPQHF
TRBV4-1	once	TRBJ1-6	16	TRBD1	TGCACCAGCAGCCACTACCTACAGGGGGAGGATTCACCCCTCCACTTT	CTSSHYLQGEDSPLHF
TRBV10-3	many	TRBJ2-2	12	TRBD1	TGTGCCACTCAACAGGGGAGCGGGGAGCTGTTTTTT	CATQQGSGELFF